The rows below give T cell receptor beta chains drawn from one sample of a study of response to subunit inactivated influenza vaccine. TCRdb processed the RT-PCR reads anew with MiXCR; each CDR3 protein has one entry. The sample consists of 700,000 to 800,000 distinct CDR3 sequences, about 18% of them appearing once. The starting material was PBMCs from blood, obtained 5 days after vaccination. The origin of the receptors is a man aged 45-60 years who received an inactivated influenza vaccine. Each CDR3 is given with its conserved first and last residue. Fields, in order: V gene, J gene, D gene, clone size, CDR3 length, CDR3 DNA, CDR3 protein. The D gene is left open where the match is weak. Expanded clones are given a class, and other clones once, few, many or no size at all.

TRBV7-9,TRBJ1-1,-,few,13,TGTGCCAGCTTCCTCGGGCAGATCTCTGAAGCTTTCTTT,CASFLGQISEAFF
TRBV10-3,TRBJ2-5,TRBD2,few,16,TGTGCCATCAGGGGGGGAAGCGGGAGGGCTGCAGAGACCCAGTACTTC,CAIRGGSGRAAETQYF
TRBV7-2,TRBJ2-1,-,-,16,TGTGCCAGCAGCTTAACGGCCCCCCCGACCTACAATGAGCAGTTCTTC,CASSLTAPPTYNEQFF
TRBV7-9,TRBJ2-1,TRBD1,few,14,TGTGCCAGCAGCTTACGTACAGGGGGCAATGAGCAGTTCTTC,CASSLRTGGNEQFF
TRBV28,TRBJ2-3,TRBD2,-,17,TGTGCCAGCAGTTTATGGGCTAGCGGGAGTAAGCCAGATACGCAGTATTTT,CASSLWASGSKPDTQYF
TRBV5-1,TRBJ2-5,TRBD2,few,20,TGCGCCAGCAGCTTGGCCCCCCCTCTTGGCGGGGGGTCTGGAAGGAAGACCCAGTACTTC,CASSLAPPLGGGSGRKTQYF
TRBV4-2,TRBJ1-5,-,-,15,TGTGCCAGCAGCCAAGAGTCGGGGGCCGTTCAGCCCCAGCATTTT,CASSQESGAVQPQHF
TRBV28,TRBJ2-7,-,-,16,TGTGCCAGCAGGCCCGGCCGAAAGACAGCCTCCTACGAGCAGTACTTC,CASRPGRKTASYEQYF
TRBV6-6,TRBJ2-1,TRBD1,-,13,TGTGCCAGCAGTCAGAGACAGGGGTATGAGCAGTTCTTC,CASSQRQGYEQFF
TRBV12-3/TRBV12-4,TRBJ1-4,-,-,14,TGTGCCAGCAGCCAGGGGCGAACTAATGAAAAACTGTTTTTT,CASSQGRTNEKLFF
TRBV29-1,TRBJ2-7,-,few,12,TGCAGCGTTGAATTGGCTTCCTACGAGCAGTACTTC,CSVELASYEQYF
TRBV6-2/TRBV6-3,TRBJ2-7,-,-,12,TGTGCCAGCAGTTACACAGTATACGAGCAGTACTTC,CASSYTVYEQYF
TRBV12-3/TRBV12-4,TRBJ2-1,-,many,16,TGTGCCAGCAGTTTATTTTTGGCTAGCGCTTACAATGAGCAGTTCTTC,CASSLFLASAYNEQFF
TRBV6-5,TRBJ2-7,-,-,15,TGTGCCAGCAGTTACTCGGGCAGTCTTGCCTACGAGCAGTACTTC,CASSYSGSLAYEQYF
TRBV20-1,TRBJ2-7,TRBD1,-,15,TGCAGTGCTAGAACATGGACAGGGGGCTCCTACGAGCAGTACTTC,CSARTWTGGSYEQYF
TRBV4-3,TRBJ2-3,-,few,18,TGCGCCAGCAGCCAACACGGCGCCAGGATTCAGTGGACAGATACGCAGTATTTT,CASSQHGARIQWTDTQYF
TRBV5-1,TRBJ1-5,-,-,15,TGCGCCAGCAGCTTGGGAGGACTAGCGGGAGATACGCAGCATTTT,CASSLGGLAGDTQHF
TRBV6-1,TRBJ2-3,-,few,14,TGTGCCAGCAGTACCCGTGCTAGCACAGATACGCAGTATTTT,CASSTRASTDTQYF